Below are 30 T cell receptor beta chains sequenced from a single sample in a study of cytomegalovirus exposure and HLA in healthy donors. Sequencing used immunoSEQ multiplex PCR; TCRdb keeps in-frame clones, though not all of them. The sample has around 60,000 clones, 90% seen once; the top ten hold more than 0.85%. Sequenced sample: PBMCs. These receptors came from a man aged 18 to 30 in good health and CMV-seronegative.

Worth noting for this clone: Other DNA sequences of this sample code for an identical CDR3. The chain employs TRBV29-1 and TRBJ2-5; D unresolved. The CDR3 sequence is 14 residues long. Trimming took off 1 base at V and 0 bases at J, with 9 bases between the two ends. The germline V gene encodes CDR1 SQVTM and CDR2 ANQGSEA. The CDR3 protein is CSVEGWQDQETQYF. The CDR3 DNA sequence: TGCAGCGTTGAAGGGTGGCAGGACCAAGAGACCCAGTACTTC.

The V gene is TRBV5-6, the J gene TRBJ2-1, with 11 nucleotides matching TRBD2. The CDR3 covers 15 residues. In germline, CDR1 is SGHDT, CDR2 YYEEEE. Germline trimming cut 0 bases from V and 8 bases from J; bases unmatched to any gene: 4. In DNA, the CDR3 is TGTGCCAGCAGCTTGGTTACTAGCGGGAGCTATGAGCAGTTCTTC. Its protein product is CASSLVTSGSYEQFF.

The rearrangement joins TRBV4-2 to TRBJ1-2; 7 positions match TRBD1. Germline values: CDR1 LGHNA, CDR2 YNFKEQ. The V gene end was trimmed by 1 base and the J gene end by 4 bases; junction bases not matched to a gene: 3. The CDR3 loop spans 14 amino acids. CDR3 bases: TGTGCCAGCAGCCAAGGGGGGACAGCCTATGGCTACACCTTC. Residues: CASSQGGTAYGYTF.

The gene calls are TRBV29-1 and TRBJ2-1, with D tentatively TRBD2 (6 bases). Germline V gene lookup returns CDR1 SQVTM and CDR2 ANQGSEA. The V end lost 5 bases, the J end lost 7 bases, and 15 bases lay between the germline ends. The CDR3 covers 13 residues. The CDR3 protein is CSVRGGKGNEQFF. The CDR3 coding sequence is TGCAGCGTTCGGGGCGGGAAGGGTAATGAGCAGTTCTTC.

The V call is TRBV11-2, the J call TRBJ2-5; TRBD1 matches at 7 bases. CDR3 length: 16 residues. Per germline, CDR1 SGHAT and CDR2 FQNNGV. The ends lost 5 bases at V and 1 base at J; junction bases unmatched: 10. The CDR3 DNA reads TGTGCCAGCAGCCTATCCTGGGACAGTACCCAAGAGACCCAGTACTTC. This sequence encodes CASSLSWDSTQETQYF.

V usage is TRBV5-1 and J usage is TRBJ2-5; D not resolved. CDR3 length equals 14 residues. V was clipped by 0 bases and J by 2 bases, with 8 bases between them. Germline lookup yields CDR1 SGHRS and CDR2 YFSETQ. The CDR3 reads CASSLVTTQETQYF. The CDR3 region has the DNA TGCGCCAGCAGCTTGGTGACGACTCAAGAGACCCAGTACTTC.

The chain is built from TRBV6-5 and TRBJ2-7; D is ambiguous. V shed 6 bases and J shed 11 bases, with 14 bases lying between them. The CDR3 runs 11 residues. Germline V gene data show CDR1 as MNHEY and CDR2 as SVGAGI. CDR3 DNA: TGTGCCAGCAGGCTCGACACCCGAGAGTACTTC. Its protein product is CASRLDTREYF.

V gene TRBV28 combines with J gene TRBJ1-5, with 9 bases fitting TRBD1. CDR1 MDHEN and CDR2 SYDVKM come from the germline V gene. The CDR3 covers 14 residues. The V segment lost 4 bases and the J segment 6 bases; nucleotides outside the gene matches: 4. The CDR3 DNA reads as TGTGCCAGCAGTTCGGGACAGGGAAGTCAGCCCCAGCATTTT. It specifies CASSSGQGSQPQHF.

The chain employs TRBV5-1 and TRBJ1-1; D possibly corresponds to TRBD1 (6 bases). The CDR3 totals 13 residues. V lost 4 bases and J lost 4, with 11 bases in between. The V gene's germline CDR1 is SGHRS and CDR2 YFSETQ. The CDR3 nucleotides are TGCGCCAGCAGCAACATGGACAGCACTGAAGCTTTCTTT. Translation gives CASSNMDSTEAFF.

The chain combines TRBV18 with TRBJ2-7; maybe TRBD1 (6 bases). The CDR3 contains 18 residues. Germline V gene lookup returns CDR1 KGHSH and CDR2 LQKENI. Trimming removed 2 bases from V and 2 bases from J, with 22 bases in between. The CDR3 nucleotides read TGTGCCAGCTCACCATCCCCCTTAATCGACAGGACCCCCTACGAGCAGTACTTC. Its translation is CASSPSPLIDRTPYEQYF.

This sequence joins TRBV4-1 and TRBJ2-7; a weak D match, TRBD2 (5 bases). Germline V gene sequence: CDR1 MGHRA, CDR2 YSYEKL. The CDR3 consists of 14 residues. The V end lost 3 bases, the J end lost 3 bases, and 12 bases lay between the germline ends. In DNA, the CDR3 is TGCGCCAGCAGCCATAGCAAGGAGGACTACGAGCAGTACTTC. As protein: CASSHSKEDYEQYF.

DNA of the CDR3: TGCGCCAGCAGCTTAGGGAGACTAGCGCCTCAAGAGACCCAGTACTTC. As protein: CASSLGRLAPQETQYF. The chain employs TRBV5-1 and TRBJ2-5, with 8 bases fitting TRBD2. The V gene's germline CDR1 is SGHRS and CDR2 YFSETQ. The CDR3 contains 16 residues. V shed 2 bases, J shed 2 bases, and the junction held 8 bases outside the gene matches.

This chain connects TRBV11-1 to TRBJ2-2; weak D call: TRBD2 (6 bases). Trimming removed 3 bases from V and 4 bases from J, with 12 bases in between. CDR1 SGHAT and CDR2 FQDESV come from the germline V gene (reference sequence). CDR3 length: 15 amino acids. CDR3 amino acids: CASSFTGVITGELFF. In DNA form, the CDR3 reads TGTGCCAGCAGCTTTACGGGAGTTATCACCGGGGAGCTGTTTTTT.

This chain uses TRBV5-6 with TRBJ1-2; 10 positions match TRBD1. V lost 2 bases to trimming and J lost 6 bases; unmatched junction nucleotides: 7. The CDR3 is 15 amino acids. Germline V gene data show CDR1 as SGHDT and CDR2 as YYEEEE. CDR3 loop: CASSFRTGGRDGYTF. In DNA, the CDR3 is TGTGCCAGCAGCTTTCGGACAGGGGGTAGGGATGGCTACACCTTC. Complete variable domain (other parts from reference TRBV5-6 and TRBJ1-2): DAGVTQSPTHLIKTRGQQVTLRCSPKSGHDTVSWYQQALGQGPQFIFQYYEEEERQRGNFPDRFSGHQFPNYSSELNVNALLLGDSALYLCASSFRTGGRDGYTFGSGTRLTVV.

The chain joins TRBV5-5 to TRBJ2-2, with D perhaps TRBD1 (5 bases). V lost 4 bases and J lost 1, with 11 bases in between. This CDR3 contains 15 residues. The germline V gene has CDR1 SGHKS and CDR2 YYEKEE (reference sequence). This CDR3 is CASSPSTGNTGELFF. CDR3 nucleotides: TGTGCCAGCAGCCCCTCCACAGGGAACACCGGGGAGCTGTTTTTT.

The chain combines TRBV28 with TRBJ1-1; TRBD1 matches at 8 bases. The CDR3 spans 16 residues. Germline CDR1 is MDHEN and CDR2 is SYDVKM. Losses at the gene ends were 3 bases for V and 0 bases for J; bases not matched to a gene: 6. The CDR3, as DNA: TGTGCCAGCAGTTTGGCAGGGGGCTGGTTGAACACTGAAGCTTTCTTT. Translated: CASSLAGGWLNTEAFF.

This sequence joins TRBV7-6 and TRBJ2-1, with a possible D match to TRBD2 (6 bases). Deletions cut 5 bases from V and 5 bases from J, with 10 bases between. The CDR3 sequence is 13 residues long. CDR1 is SGHVS and CDR2 is FNYEAQ in the germline V gene. The chain's CDR3 is CASSLTRDNEQFF. The CDR3 nucleotides read TGTGCCAGCAGCCTGACTAGAGACAATGAGCAGTTCTTC.

V and J are TRBV5-1 and TRBJ2-1, with no clear D. Germline CDR1 and CDR2: SGHRS and YFSETQ. CDR3 length equals 15 residues. V was shortened by 2 bases and J by 3 bases, with 12 bases between the two germline ends. CDR3 loop: CASSLEASSYNEQFF. In nucleotides, the CDR3 is TGCGCCAGCAGCTTAGAGGCCTCTAGCTACAATGAGCAGTTCTTC.

The chain is built from TRBV5-1 and TRBJ2-2, with 7 bases that match TRBD1. Germline V gene sequence: CDR1 SGHRS, CDR2 YFSETQ. With V trimmed by 3 bases and J by 5 bases, 10 bases remained unmatched. This CDR3 region has 16 residues. Written as DNA, the CDR3 is TGCGCCAGCAGCTATGACAGGGAAATACTTACCGGGGAGCTGTTTTTT. Translating it yields CASSYDREILTGELFF.

The V and J genes are TRBV30 and TRBJ1-1, with a weak D call TRBD1 (5 bases). Trimming removed 0 bases at V and 6 bases at J, with 14 bases between. The germline V gene encodes CDR1 GTSNPN and CDR2 SVGIG (reference sequence). This CDR3 has 14 amino acids. In nucleotides, the CDR3 is TGTGCCTGGAGTGTACGAAGGGGTTTAGCTGAAGCTTTCTTT. It codes for CAWSVRRGLAEAFF.

The CDR3 DNA is TGTGCCAGCAGTTCATGGAGCCGAGGGGGGGTGGACATTCAGTACTTC. This translates into CASSSWSRGGVDIQYF. This chain uses TRBV28 with TRBJ2-4, with a tentative D call TRBD2 (7 bases). CDR3 length: 16 amino acids. Trimming left V 4 bases short and J 8 bases short, with 21 bases between. Germline V gene data show CDR1 as MDHEN and CDR2 as SYDVKM.

V usage is TRBV7-2 and J usage is TRBJ2-5, with 7 bases fitting TRBD2. Unmatched junction bases numbered 7, after V lost 2 bases and J lost 4 bases. This CDR3 contains 15 residues. Germline assignment: CDR1 SGHTA and CDR2 FQGNSA. This chain's CDR3 is CASSLYYPGGETQYF. The CDR3 DNA reads TGTGCCAGCAGCTTATACTACCCGGGGGGAGAGACCCAGTACTTC.

The V and J genes are TRBV11-1 and TRBJ2-3, with 10 bases lining up with TRBD2. This CDR3 contains 16 residues. With V trimmed by 8 bases and J by 10 bases, 18 bases remained unmatched. Germline V gene data show CDR1 as SGHAT and CDR2 as FQDESV (reference sequence). This CDR3 reads CASDASSSGRLGAQYF. For the CDR3, the DNA is TGTGCCAGCGATGCCTCAAGTAGCGGGAGGCTGGGAGCGCAGTATTTT.

With respect to this clone: Additional DNA sequences in this sample encode the identical CDR3. The chain has TRBV9 and TRBJ2-7, with TRBD2 matching over 7 bases. This CDR3 is built from 14 residues. The V segment lost 0 bases and the J segment 0 bases; nucleotides outside the gene matches: 0. Germline-derived CDR1 and CDR2 are SGDLS and YYNGEE. Written as DNA, the CDR3 is TGTGCCAGCAGCGTAGGCGGGAGCTCCTACGAGCAGTACTTC. It yields the protein CASSVGGSSYEQYF.

This clone was observed a single time. The chain links TRBV4-2 to TRBJ1-4, with D uncertain. V lost 1 base, J lost 7 bases, and 13 bases lay in between. The CDR3 sequence is 15 residues long. Germline V lookup: CDR1 LGHNA, CDR2 YNFKEQ. The CDR3 nucleotides read TGTGCCAGCAGCCAAGTGGCCGGGAGAGGTGAAAAACTGTTTTTT. Its protein is CASSQVAGRGEKLFF.

The chain has TRBV2 and TRBJ1-1; tentative D call: TRBD1 (5 bases). Germline-derived CDR1 and CDR2 are SNHLY and FYNNEI. Trimming pared 2 bases from V and 0 bases from J, leaving 7 bases between. The CDR3 length is 14 residues. The CDR3 DNA sequence: TGTGCCAGCAGTGAAAGGGGCGTGAACACTGAAGCTTTCTTT. This encodes CASSERGVNTEAFF.

The V and J genes are TRBV10-3 and TRBJ2-6; 11 bases line up with TRBD2. The CDR3 runs 17 residues. V was clipped by 6 bases and J by 1 base; unmatched bases: 5. Germline CDR1 and CDR2: ENHRY and SYGVKD. CDR3 DNA: TGTGCCATCAGCCGACTAGCGGGAATTTCTGGGGCCAACGTCCTGACTTTC. As protein: CAISRLAGISGANVLTF.

DNA of the CDR3: TGCGCCAGCAGCCAAGATACGCGGGGCGGAGGGCGGGCCCAGTACTTC. Amino acids: CASSQDTRGGGRAQYF. The chain links TRBV4-3 to TRBJ2-5; D possibly corresponds to TRBD2 (6 bases). Trimming removed 0 bases at V and 9 bases at J, with 20 bases between. There are 16 residues in the CDR3. Germline CDR1 reads LGHNA; CDR2 reads YSLEER.

The chain recombines TRBV27 with TRBJ2-7; 7 positions agree with TRBD1. V gave up 4 bases and J gave up 6 bases; unmatched junction bases: 0. Germline values: CDR1 MNHEY, CDR2 SMNVEV (reference sequence). This CDR3 is 11 amino acids long. The CDR3 DNA is TGTGCCAGCAGTTCAGGGGGCGAGCAGTACTTC. This codes for CASSSGGEQYF.

This clone has only one observation. The J gene is TRBJ1-1, the V gene TRBV19; D gene ambiguous. Trimming left V 1 base short and J 4 bases short, with 7 bases between. This CDR3 has 13 amino acids. Looked up from germline, CDR1 is LNHDA and CDR2 is SQIVND (reference sequence). CDR3 residues: CASSIGLSTEAFF. The CDR3 nucleotides read TGTGCCAGTAGTATAGGACTGAGCACTGAAGCTTTCTTT.